The clone carrying this TCR beta chain is termed medium-sized. Its antigen is still unknown. The data are from a study of OX40 agonist ivuxolimab in advanced cancers. Across the study: From about 23 to 85 years was the age range, with a mean of roughly 59 years, and about 78% were male. Study-wide findings and caveats: Both CD4+ and CD8+ T cell populations in blood had undergone clonal expansion by week 6 at 0.1 to 3.0 mg/kg.

This CDR3 is built from 12 residues. The ends were cut back, 5 bases at V and 2 bases at J, with 7 bases in the middle. Germline-derived CDR1 and CDR2 are SEHNR and FQNEAQ (reference sequence). Sequenced by immunoSEQ multiplex PCR; TCRdb stores in-frame clones only, minus some. The table includes approximately 26,000 clones, about 80% detected once. Peripheral blood came from all dose cohorts at three timepoints. Source: CD4+ or CD8+ T cells sorted from blood, taken in a trial of the OX40 agonist ivuxolimab. This TCR was sampled from an adult with an advanced solid tumor such as melanoma, head and neck, liver or kidney cancer. This chain joins TRBV7-9 and TRBJ2-7; no clear D gene. This CDR3 reads CASSPTPYEQYF. As DNA, the CDR3 is TGTGCCAGCAGCCCCACACCCTACGAGCAGTACTTC.